This entry features one T cell receptor beta chain sequence. Unmatched junction bases numbered 12, after V lost 0 bases and J lost 7 bases. Germline CDR1 reads PRHDT; CDR2 reads FYEKMQ (reference sequence). This CDR3 has 20 amino acids. PCR was performed using 60 Vbeta and 13 Jbeta primers. Clones were read by immunoSEQ multiplex PCR, and TCRdb kept only the in-frame ones, dropping some. Of about 120,000 clones listed, roughly 85% are singletons. The data were obtained in a study of cytomegalovirus exposure and HLA in healthy donors. Specimen: PBMCs. This sequence joins TRBV13 and TRBJ2-1; 16 nucleotides line up with TRBD2. The sequence came from a man younger than 35 in good health and CMV-seropositive. The CDR3 coding sequence is TGTGCCAGCAGCTTAGGACGGTCGGGACTAGCGGGGGGGCCGGGGAATGAGCAGTTCTTC. Encoded protein: CASSLGRSGLAGGPGNEQFF. The complete variable domain, with remaining parts taken from reference TRBV13 and TRBJ2-1, reads AAGVIQSPRHLIKEKRETATLKCYPIPRHDTVYWYQQGPGQDPQFLISFYEKMQSDKGSIPDRFSAQQFSDYHSELNMSSLELGDSALYFCASSLGRSGLAGGPGNEQFFGPGTRLTVL.